This TCR beta chain was documented in a study of regulatory T cells in long-lasting Graves disease. About the study: Graves' patients, newly diagnosed, had taken antithyroid drugs under 3 months. Study findings and constraints: Persistent cases favored TRBV28, TRBJ1-2 and TRBJ2-5.

Trimming took off 5 bases at V and 5 bases at J, with 18 bases between the two ends. CDR3 length: 15 residues. CDR1 SGHAT and CDR2 FQNNGV come from the germline V gene. To note about this clonotype: Its antigen remains unidentified. Being one base from a much bigger clone, this may be a read error.

Libraries of TCR beta came from iRepertoire HTBI primers plus Arm-PCR of CDR3 regions. Using its own MiXCR run on the multiplex PCR reads, TCRdb lists one record per CDR3 protein. In the table there are fewer than 400,000 distinct CDR3 sequences, 18% of which are singletons. Time point in this sample: newly diagnosed GD, antithyroid drugs for less than 3 months. The TCR library was made from RNA extracted from PBMCs. The sequences come from peripheral blood mononuclear cells (PBMCs), collected at new diagnosis, from a patient treated with antithyroid drugs. The chain recombines TRBV11-2 with TRBJ1-1; possible D gene TRBD1, 5 bases. This sequence was found in a female donor with Graves disease. The CDR3 coding sequence is TGTGCCAGCAGCCCCACCGTAGGGAGGGGAACTGAAGCTTTCTTT. Encoded protein: CASSPTVGRGTEAFF.